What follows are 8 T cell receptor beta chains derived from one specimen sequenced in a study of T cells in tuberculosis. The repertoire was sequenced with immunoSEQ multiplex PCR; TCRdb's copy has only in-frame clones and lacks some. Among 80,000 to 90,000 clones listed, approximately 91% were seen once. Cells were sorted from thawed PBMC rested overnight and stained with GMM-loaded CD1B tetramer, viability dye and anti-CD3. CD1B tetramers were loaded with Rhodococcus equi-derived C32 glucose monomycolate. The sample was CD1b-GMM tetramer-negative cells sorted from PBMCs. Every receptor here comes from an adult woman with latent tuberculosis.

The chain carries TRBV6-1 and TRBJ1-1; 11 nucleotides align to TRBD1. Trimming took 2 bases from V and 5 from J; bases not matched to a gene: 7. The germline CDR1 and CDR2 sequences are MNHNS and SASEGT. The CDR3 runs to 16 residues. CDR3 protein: CASSELPGQGGTEAFF. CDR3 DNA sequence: TGTGCCAGCAGTGAACTTCCGGGACAGGGGGGTACTGAAGCTTTCTTT.

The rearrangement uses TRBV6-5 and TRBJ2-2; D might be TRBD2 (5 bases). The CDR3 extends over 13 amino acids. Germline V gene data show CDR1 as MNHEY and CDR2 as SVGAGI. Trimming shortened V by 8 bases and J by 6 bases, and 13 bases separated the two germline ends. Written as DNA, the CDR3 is TGTGCCAGCCGGGTAGGACTGTCCGGGGAGCTGTTTTTT. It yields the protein CASRVGLSGELFF.

CDR3 DNA sequence: TGTGCCAGCAGTCCTACCTTGGGGGGTAACTATGGCTACACCTTC. This codes for CASSPTLGGNYGYTF. This rearrangement joins TRBV28 to TRBJ1-2; possibly TRBD1 for D (5 bases). Germline V gene sequence: CDR1 MDHEN, CDR2 SYDVKM. The ends were cut back, 5 bases at V and 1 base at J, with 14 bases in the middle. The CDR3 length is 15 residues.

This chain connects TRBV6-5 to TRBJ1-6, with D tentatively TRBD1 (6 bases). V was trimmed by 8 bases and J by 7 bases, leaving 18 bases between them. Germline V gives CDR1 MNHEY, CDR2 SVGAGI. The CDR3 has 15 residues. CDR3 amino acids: CASQQTGSVNSPLHF. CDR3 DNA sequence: TGTGCCAGCCAACAGACAGGATCCGTAAATTCACCCCTCCACTTT.

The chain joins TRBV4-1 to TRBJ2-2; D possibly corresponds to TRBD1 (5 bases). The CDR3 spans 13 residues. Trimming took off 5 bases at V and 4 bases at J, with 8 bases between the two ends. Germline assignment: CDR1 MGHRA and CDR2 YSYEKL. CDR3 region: CASSSGRTGELFF. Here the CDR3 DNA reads TGCGCCAGCAGCTCAGGGCGCACCGGGGAGCTGTTTTTT.

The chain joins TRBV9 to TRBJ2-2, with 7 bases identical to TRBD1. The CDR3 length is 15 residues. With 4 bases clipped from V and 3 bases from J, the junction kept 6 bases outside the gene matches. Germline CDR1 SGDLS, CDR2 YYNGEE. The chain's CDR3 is CASSPHGQDTGELFF. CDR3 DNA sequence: TGTGCCAGCAGCCCCCACGGACAGGACACCGGGGAGCTGTTTTTT. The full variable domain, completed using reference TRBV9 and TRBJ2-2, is DSGVTQTPKHLITATGQRVTLRCSPRSGDLSVYWYQQSLDQGLQFLIQYYNGEERAKGNILERFSAQQFPDLHSELNLSSLELGDSALYFCASSPHGQDTGELFFGEGSRLTVL.

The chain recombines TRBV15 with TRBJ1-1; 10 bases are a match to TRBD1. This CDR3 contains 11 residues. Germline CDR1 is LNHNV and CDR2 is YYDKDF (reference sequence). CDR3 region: CAYRTGGEAFF. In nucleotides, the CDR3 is TGTGCTTACCGGACAGGGGGGGAAGCTTTCTTT.

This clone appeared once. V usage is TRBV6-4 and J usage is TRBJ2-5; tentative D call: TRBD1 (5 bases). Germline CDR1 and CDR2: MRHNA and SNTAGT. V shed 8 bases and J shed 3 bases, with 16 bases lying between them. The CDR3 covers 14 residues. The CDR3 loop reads CASYSFRREETQYF. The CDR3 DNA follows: TGTGCCAGCTACTCTTTCCGCAGGGAAGAGACCCAGTACTTC.